This T cell receptor (beta chain) was obtained from a study of PD-L1 blockade in urothelial cancer. Trimming pared 4 bases from V and 4 bases from J, leaving 13 bases between. The CDR3 consists of 14 residues. Germline CDR1 SNHLY, CDR2 FYNNEI. Assay used: immunoSEQ multiplex PCR; TCRdb lists only in-frame clones, some missing. The sample holds about 23,000 clones, 91% seen once. Time point meaning: peripheral blood 6 weeks after treatment start. The rearrangement joins TRBV2 to TRBJ2-5; a possible D gene is TRBD2 (6 bases). The input for sequencing was PBMCs, taken around atezolizumab (anti-PD-L1) treatment. The clonotype comes from a woman in her sixties with urothelial cancer. CDR3 loop: CASSGTRGGETQYF. CDR3 nucleotide sequence: TGTGCCAGCAGTGGAACAAGGGGAGGAGAGACCCAGTACTTC.